This is a list of T cell receptor beta chains from one sample in a study of cytomegalovirus exposure and HLA in healthy donors. Libraries were prepared by immunoSEQ multiplex PCR; TCRdb keeps only in-frame clonotypes and omits some of them. The sample holds 100,000 to 150,000 clones, around 96% seen once. The sample was PBMCs. These receptors all come from a man aged 18 to 29 in good health and CMV-seronegative. The CDR3 runs from the conserved cysteine through the conserved F or W. The D gene is left open where the match is weak. Clone size is given for some rows only: seen once, a few or many times, or a class if the clone is expanded.

CDR3nt,CDR3aa,d_gene,v_gene,abundance,j_gene
TGTGCCAGTAGTGTAGGGGGGGTCACTGAAGCTTTCTTT,CASSVGGVTEAFF,.,TRBV19,.,TRBJ1-1
TGTGCCAGCAGGCTCGGGACAATCACCGTAGCCAAAAACATTCAGTACTTC,CASRLGTITVAKNIQYF,.,TRBV5-8,.,TRBJ2-4
TGTGCCAGCAGCCCACCCCAGGGGAATGAGCAGTTCTTC,CASSPPQGNEQFF,.,TRBV9,once,TRBJ2-1
TGTGCCACCCGGCCAAGGAGCATGAGCAATCAGCCCCAGCATTTT,CATRPRSMSNQPQHF,.,TRBV6-6,.,TRBJ1-5
TGTGCCTGGAGTGTAGACGGGAGTTTGGACTTC,CAWSVDGSLDF,.,TRBV30,.,TRBJ2-7
TGTGCCAGCAGTCTAGGGACTAAGGTTATCTACAATGAGCAGTTCTTC,CASSLGTKVIYNEQFF,TRBD2,TRBV28,.,TRBJ2-1
TGTGCCATCAGTGTGGTGGCCTTGTACGAGCAGTACTTC,CAISVVALYEQYF,.,TRBV10-3,.,TRBJ2-7
TGCGCCAGCAGCTTGGCCGGGACTGAGACCTACGAGCAGTACTTC,CASSLAGTETYEQYF,.,TRBV5-1,.,TRBJ2-7
TGTGCCAGCTCACCACCCGGGGGGAGGGAGGAGCCCCAGCATTTT,CASSPPGGREEPQHF,.,TRBV18,.,TRBJ1-5
TGTGCCAGCAGGACTGACAGGAGCTCCTACAATGAGCAGTTCTTC,CASRTDRSSYNEQFF,.,TRBV6-5,.,TRBJ2-1
TGTGCCAGCAGCCAAGCGAGAGGGACAGGGGGGCTCTACGAGCAGTACTTC,CASSQARGTGGLYEQYF,TRBD1,TRBV4-2,.,TRBJ2-7
TGTGCCAGGCTTAGGCGACTCGACACTGAAGCTTTCTTT,CARLRRLDTEAFF,.,TRBV2,once,TRBJ1-1
TGTGCCAGTAGTCAGACTAGCGGGAGGTACGAGCAGTACTTC,CASSQTSGRYEQYF,TRBD2,TRBV19,.,TRBJ2-7
TGTGCCTGGGAGGCGGGGGGTTCCTATGGCTACACCTTC,CAWEAGGSYGYTF,.,TRBV30,.,TRBJ1-2
TGTGCCAGCAGCCCCATTGGGGCCAACGTCCTGACTTTC,CASSPIGANVLTF,.,TRBV7-3,.,TRBJ2-6
TGTGCCTGGAATGCGGGGGTGGGCAATCAGCCCCAGCATTTT,CAWNAGVGNQPQHF,.,TRBV30,.,TRBJ1-5
TGTGCCAGCAGTGGACAGGGTTTAGGGTCCTACGAGCAGTACTTC,CASSGQGLGSYEQYF,TRBD1,TRBV6-6,.,TRBJ2-7